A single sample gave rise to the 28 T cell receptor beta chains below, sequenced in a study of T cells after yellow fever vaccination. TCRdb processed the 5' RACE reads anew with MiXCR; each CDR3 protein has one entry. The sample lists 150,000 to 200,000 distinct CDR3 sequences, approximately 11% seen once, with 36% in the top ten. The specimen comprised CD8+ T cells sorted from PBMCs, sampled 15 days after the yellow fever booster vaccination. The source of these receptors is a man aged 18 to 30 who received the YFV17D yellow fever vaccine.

CDR3: CSPGLVSLFTDTQYF. The CDR3 DNA reads TGCAGTCCGGGGCTCGTCTCTCTTTTCACAGATACGCAGTATTTT. This chain uses TRBV20-1 with TRBJ2-3; tentatively, D is TRBD1 or TRBD2 (5 bases each). CDR1 and CDR2 (germline): DFQATT, SNEGSKA (reference sequence). V was shortened by 8 bases and J by 2 bases, with 20 bases between the two germline ends. CDR3 size: 15 residues.

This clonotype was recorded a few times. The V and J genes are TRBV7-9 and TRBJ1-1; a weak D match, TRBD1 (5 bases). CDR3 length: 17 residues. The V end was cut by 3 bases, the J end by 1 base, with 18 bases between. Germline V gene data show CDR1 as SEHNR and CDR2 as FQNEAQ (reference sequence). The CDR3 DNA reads TGTGCCAGCAGCTTTAGTGGGGGAACCCTCAAGAACACTGAAGCTTTCTTT. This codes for CASSFSGGTLKNTEAFF. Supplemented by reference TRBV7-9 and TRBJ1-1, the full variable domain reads DTGVSQNPRHKITKRGQNVTFRCDPISEHNRLYWYRQTLGQGPEFLTYFQNEAQLEKSRLLSDRFSAERPKGSFSTLEIQRTEQGDSAMYLCASSFSGGTLKNTEAFFGQGTRLTVV.

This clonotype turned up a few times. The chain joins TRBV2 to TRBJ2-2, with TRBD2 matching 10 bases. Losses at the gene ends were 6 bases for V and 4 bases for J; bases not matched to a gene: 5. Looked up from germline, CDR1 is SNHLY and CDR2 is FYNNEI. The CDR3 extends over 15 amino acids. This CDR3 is CASRPGTSATGELFF. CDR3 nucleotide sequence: TGTGCCAGCAGGCCCGGGACTAGCGCCACCGGGGAGCTGTTTTTT.

The CDR3 is CASSSRQGAATDTQYF. In DNA, the CDR3 is TGTGCCAGCAGTAGCCGACAGGGGGCCGCCACAGATACGCAGTATTTT. The rearrangement joins TRBV6-5 to TRBJ2-3; 10 nucleotides match TRBD1. The V gene end was trimmed by 5 bases and the J gene end by 2 bases; junction bases not matched to a gene: 7. CDR1 and CDR2 from the germline V gene are MNHEY and SVGAGI. This CDR3 comprises 16 residues.

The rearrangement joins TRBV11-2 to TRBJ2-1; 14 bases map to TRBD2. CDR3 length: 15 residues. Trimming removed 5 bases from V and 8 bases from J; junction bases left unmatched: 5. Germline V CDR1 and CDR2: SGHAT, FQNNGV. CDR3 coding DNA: TGTGCCAGCAGCGAAGGGACTAGCGGGGGCGATGAGCAGTTCTTC. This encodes CASSEGTSGGDEQFF.

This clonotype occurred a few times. Here the CDR3 DNA reads TGTGCCAGCAGTCCGCCTAGCGGGGGGTTCGAGCAGTACTTC. This gives the protein CASSPPSGGFEQYF. The genes are TRBV6-2 or TRBV6-3 and TRBJ2-7, with 11 bases lining up with TRBD2. V shed 5 bases and J 6 bases; nucleotides not matched to a gene: 6. CDR1 is MNHEY and CDR2 is SVGEGT in the germline V gene. This CDR3 has 14 residues.

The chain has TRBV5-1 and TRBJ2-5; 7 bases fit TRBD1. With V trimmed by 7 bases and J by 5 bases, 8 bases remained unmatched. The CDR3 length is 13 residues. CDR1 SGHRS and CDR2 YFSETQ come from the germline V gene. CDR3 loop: CASVPTGHETQYF. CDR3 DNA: TGCGCCAGCGTTCCGACAGGGCACGAGACCCAGTACTTC.

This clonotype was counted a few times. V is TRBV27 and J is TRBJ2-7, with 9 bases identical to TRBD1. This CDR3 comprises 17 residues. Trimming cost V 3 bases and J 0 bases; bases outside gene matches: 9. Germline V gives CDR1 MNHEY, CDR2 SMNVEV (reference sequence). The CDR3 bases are TGTGCCAGCAGTTTCCCCCGGTGGGACAGGGTCTCCTACGAGCAGTACTTC. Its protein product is CASSFPRWDRVSYEQYF.

In DNA form, the CDR3 reads TGTGCCAGCAGCCAAGAGGTCCGTTTGGTCGCAGGGAGCAATGAGCAGTTCTTC. It is translated as CASSQEVRLVAGSNEQFF. This sequence joins TRBV4-2 and TRBJ2-1; D tentatively reads TRBD1 or TRBD2 (5 bases each). From germline, CDR1 is LGHNA and CDR2 YNFKEQ. This CDR3 has 18 amino acids. V lost 0 bases to trimming and J lost 6 bases, with 21 bases between them.

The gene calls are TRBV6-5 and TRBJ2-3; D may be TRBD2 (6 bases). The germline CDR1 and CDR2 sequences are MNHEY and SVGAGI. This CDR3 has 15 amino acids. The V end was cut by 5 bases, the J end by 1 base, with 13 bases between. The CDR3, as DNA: TGTGCCAGCAGTCCAGAGCCGGGGGGCACAGATACGCAGTATTTT. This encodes CASSPEPGGTDTQYF.

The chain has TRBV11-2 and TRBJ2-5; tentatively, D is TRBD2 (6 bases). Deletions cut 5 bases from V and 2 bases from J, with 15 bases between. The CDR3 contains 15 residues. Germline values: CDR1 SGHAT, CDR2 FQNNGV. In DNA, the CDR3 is TGTGCCAGCAGCATGACTAGGTCGGCTCAAGAGACCCAGTACTTC. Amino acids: CASSMTRSAQETQYF.

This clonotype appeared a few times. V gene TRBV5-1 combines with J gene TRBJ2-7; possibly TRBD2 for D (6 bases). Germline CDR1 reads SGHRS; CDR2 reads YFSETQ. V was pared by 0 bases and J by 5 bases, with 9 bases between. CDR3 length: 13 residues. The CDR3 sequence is CASSLDGGNEQYV. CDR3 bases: TGCGCCAGCAGCTTGGACGGGGGAAACGAGCAGTACGTC.

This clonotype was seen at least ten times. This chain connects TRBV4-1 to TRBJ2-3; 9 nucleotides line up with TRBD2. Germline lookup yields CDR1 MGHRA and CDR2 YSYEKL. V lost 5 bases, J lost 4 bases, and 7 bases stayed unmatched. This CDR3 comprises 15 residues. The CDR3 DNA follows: TGCGCCAGCAGCGAATTAGCGGGGGACCCAGATACGCAGTATTTT. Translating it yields CASSELAGDPDTQYF.

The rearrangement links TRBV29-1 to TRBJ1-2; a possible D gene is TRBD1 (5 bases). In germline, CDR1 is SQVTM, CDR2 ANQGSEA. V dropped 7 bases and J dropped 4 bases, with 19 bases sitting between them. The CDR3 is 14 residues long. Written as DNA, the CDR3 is TGCAGCGGGGGGGAAATAGACGGGTTCTATGGCTACACCTTC. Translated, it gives CSGGEIDGFYGYTF.

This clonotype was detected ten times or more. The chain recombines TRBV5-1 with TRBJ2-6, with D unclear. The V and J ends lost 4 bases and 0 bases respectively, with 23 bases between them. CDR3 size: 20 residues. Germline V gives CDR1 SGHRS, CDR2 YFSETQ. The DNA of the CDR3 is TGCGCCAGCAGCCCCGTGGTGGGCAGGCTTATTCTCTCTGGGGCCAACGTCCTGACTTTC. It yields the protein CASSPVVGRLILSGANVLTF.

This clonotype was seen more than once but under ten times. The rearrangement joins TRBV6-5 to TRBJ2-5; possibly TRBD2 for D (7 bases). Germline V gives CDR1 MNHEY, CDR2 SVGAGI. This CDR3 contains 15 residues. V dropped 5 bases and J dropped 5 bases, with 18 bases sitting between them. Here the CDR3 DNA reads TGTGCCAGCAGTCGTCGGGGGGCCCAGCGGGAGACCCAGTACTTC. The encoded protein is CASSRRGAQRETQYF.

CDR3 amino acids: CASSQGRVSTNEQFF. Written as DNA, the CDR3 is TGCGCCAGCAGCCAGGGCAGGGTTAGCACCAATGAGCAGTTCTTC. This sequence joins TRBV4-3 and TRBJ2-1; D is possibly TRBD1 (5 bases). From germline, CDR1 is LGHNA and CDR2 YSLEER. The CDR3 spans 15 residues. Trimming removed 3 bases from V and 6 bases from J, with 15 bases in between.

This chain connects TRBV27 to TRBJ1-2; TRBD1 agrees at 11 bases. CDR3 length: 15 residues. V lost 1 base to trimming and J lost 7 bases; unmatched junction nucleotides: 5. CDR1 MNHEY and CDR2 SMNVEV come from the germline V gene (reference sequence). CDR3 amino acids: CASSLLDRGRGGYTF. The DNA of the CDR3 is TGTGCCAGCAGTTTATTGGACAGGGGGCGAGGTGGCTACACCTTC.

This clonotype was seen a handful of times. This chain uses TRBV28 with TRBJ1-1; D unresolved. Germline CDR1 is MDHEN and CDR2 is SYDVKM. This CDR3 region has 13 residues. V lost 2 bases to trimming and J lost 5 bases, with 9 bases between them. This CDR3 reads CASSLGPRTEAFF. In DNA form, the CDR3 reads TGTGCCAGCAGTTTAGGTCCGAGGACTGAAGCTTTCTTT. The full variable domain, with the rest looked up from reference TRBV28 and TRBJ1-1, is DVKVTQSSRYLVKRTGEKVFLECVQDMDHENMFWYRQDPGLGLRLIYFSYDVKMKEKGDIPEGYSVSREKKERFSLILESASTNQTSMYLCASSLGPRTEAFFGQGTRLTVV.

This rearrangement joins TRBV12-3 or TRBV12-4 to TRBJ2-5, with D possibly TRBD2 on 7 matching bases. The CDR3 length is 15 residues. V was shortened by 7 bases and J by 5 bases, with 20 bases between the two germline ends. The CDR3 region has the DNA TGTGCCAGCAACGCCCTGGGGGGGGCTCCGGAGACCCAGTACTTC. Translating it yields CASNALGGAPETQYF.

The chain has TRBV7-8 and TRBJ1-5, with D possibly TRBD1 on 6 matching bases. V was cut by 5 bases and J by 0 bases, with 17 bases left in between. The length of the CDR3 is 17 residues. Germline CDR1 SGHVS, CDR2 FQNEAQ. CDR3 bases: TGTGCCAGCAGCCCTAGGGGGGGACCCTATAGCAATCAGCCCCAGCATTTT. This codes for CASSPRGGPYSNQPQHF.

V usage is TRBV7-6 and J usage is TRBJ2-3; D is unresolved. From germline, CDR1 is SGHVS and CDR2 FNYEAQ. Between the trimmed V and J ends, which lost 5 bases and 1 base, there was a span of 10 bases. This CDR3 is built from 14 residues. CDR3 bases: TGTGCCAGCAGCAGACGGACGGGCACAGATACGCAGTATTTT. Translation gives CASSRRTGTDTQYF. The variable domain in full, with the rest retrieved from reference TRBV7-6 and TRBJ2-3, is GAGVSQSPRYKVTKRGQDVALRCDPISGHVSLYWYRQALGQGPEFLTYFNYEAQQDKSGLPNDRFSAERPEGSISTLTIQRTEQRDSAMYRCASSRRTGTDTQYFGPGTRLTVL.

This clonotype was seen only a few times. CDR3 bases: TGTGCCATCAGTTCCTACGACAGGCTTCGTCGGTACAATGAGCAGTTCTTC. This translates into CAISSYDRLRRYNEQFF. The chain joins TRBV10-3 to TRBJ2-1; D perhaps matches TRBD1 (6 bases). The CDR3 is made up of 17 amino acids. Germline-derived CDR1 and CDR2 are ENHRY and SYGVKD. V shed 5 bases and J shed 4 bases, with 21 bases lying between them.

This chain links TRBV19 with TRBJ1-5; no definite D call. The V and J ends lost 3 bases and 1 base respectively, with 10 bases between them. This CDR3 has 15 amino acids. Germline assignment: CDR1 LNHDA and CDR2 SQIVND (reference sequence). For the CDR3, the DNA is TGTGCCAGTAGTATTTTCGGCCGGAGCAATCAGCCCCAGCATTTT. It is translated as CASSIFGRSNQPQHF. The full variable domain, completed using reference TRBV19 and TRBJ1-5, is DGGITQSPKYLFRKEGQNVTLSCEQNLNHDAMYWYRQDPGQGLRLIYYSQIVNDFQKGDIAEGYSVSREKKESFPLTVTSAQKNPTAFYLCASSIFGRSNQPQHFGDGTRLSIL.

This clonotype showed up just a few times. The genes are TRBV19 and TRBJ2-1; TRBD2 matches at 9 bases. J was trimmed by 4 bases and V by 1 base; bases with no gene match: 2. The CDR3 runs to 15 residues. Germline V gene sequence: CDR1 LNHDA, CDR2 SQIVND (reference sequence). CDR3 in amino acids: CASSIASGEYNEQFF. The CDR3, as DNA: TGTGCCAGTAGTATAGCTAGCGGGGAGTACAATGAGCAGTTCTTC.

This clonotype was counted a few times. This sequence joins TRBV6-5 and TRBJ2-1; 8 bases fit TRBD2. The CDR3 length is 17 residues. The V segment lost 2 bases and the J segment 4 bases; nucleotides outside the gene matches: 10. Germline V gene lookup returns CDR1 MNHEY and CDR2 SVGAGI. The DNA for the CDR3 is TGTGCCAGCAGTTACGGCGGGGGGCCTCCCCTTTACAATGAGCAGTTCTTC. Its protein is CASSYGGGPPLYNEQFF.

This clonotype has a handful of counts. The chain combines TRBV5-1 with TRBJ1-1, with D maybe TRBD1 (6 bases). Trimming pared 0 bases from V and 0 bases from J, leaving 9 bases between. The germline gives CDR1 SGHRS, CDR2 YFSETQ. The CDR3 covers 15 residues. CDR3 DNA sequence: TGCGCCAGCAGCTTGGGACAGGCAATGAACACTGAAGCTTTCTTT. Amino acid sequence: CASSLGQAMNTEAFF. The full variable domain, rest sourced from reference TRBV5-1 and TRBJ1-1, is KAGVTQTPRYLIKTRGQQVTLSCSPISGHRSVSWYQQTPGQGLQFLFEYFSETQRNKGNFPGRFSGRQFSNSRSEMNVSTLELGDSALYLCASSLGQAMNTEAFFGQGTRLTVV.

CDR3 loop: CASSFWGGVILHVADTQYF. DNA for the CDR3: TGTGCCAGCAGTTTTTGGGGCGGGGTTATACTCCATGTCGCAGATACGCAGTATTTT. This sequence joins TRBV27 and TRBJ2-3; D may be TRBD2 (6 bases). Trimming stripped 3 bases from V and 4 bases from J, with 26 bases between. The germline gives CDR1 MNHEY, CDR2 SMNVEV (reference sequence). This CDR3 is 19 amino acids long.